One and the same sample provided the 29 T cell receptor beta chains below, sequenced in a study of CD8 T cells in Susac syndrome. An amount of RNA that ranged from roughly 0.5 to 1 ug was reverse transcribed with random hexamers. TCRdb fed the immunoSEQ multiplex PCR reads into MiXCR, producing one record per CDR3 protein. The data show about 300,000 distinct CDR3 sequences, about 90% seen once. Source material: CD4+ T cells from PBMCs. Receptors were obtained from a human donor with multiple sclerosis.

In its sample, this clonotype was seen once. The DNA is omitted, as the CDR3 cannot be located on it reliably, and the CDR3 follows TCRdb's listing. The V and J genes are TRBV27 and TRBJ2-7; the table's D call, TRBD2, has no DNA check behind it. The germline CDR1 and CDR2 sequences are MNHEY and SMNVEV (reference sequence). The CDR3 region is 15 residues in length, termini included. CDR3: CASSSSGLAPGEQYF.

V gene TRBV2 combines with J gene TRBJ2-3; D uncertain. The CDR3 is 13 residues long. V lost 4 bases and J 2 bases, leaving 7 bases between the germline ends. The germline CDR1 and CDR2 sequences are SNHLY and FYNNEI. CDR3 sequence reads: CASSAENTDTQYF. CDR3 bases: TGTGCCAGCAGTGCAGAGAACACAGATACGCAGTATTTT. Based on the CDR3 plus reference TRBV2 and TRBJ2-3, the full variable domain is EPEVTQTPSHQVTQMGQEVILRCVPISNHLYFYWYRQILGQKVEFLVSFYNNEISEKSEIFDDQFSVERPDGSNFTLKIRSTKLEDSAMYFCASSAENTDTQYFGPGTRLTVL.

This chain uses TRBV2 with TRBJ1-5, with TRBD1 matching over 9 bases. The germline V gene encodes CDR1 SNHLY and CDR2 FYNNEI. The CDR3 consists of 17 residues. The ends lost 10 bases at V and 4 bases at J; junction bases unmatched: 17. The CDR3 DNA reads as TGTGCCACCTGCTGCCCGGGACAGGGTTGGAGTAATCAGCCCCAGCATTTT. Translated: CATCCPGQGWSNQPQHF.

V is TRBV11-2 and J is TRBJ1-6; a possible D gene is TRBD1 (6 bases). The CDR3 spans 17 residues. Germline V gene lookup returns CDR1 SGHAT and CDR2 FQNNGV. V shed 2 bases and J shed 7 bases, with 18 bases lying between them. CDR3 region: CASSLRARTVRNSPLHF. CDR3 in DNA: TGTGCCAGCAGCTTAAGGGCAAGGACAGTGAGAAATTCACCCCTCCACTTT.

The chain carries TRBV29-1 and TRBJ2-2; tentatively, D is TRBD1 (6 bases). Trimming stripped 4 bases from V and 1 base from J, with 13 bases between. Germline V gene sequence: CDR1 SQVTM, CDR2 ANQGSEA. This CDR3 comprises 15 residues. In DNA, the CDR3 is TGCAGCGTTGTTGACGGGACAATGAACACCGGGGAGCTGTTTTTT. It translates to CSVVDGTMNTGELFF.

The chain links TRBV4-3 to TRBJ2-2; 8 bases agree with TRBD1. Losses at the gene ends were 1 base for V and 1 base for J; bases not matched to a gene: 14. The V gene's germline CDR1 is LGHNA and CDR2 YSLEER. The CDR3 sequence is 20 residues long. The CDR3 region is CASSQGLAGGWVGNTGELFF. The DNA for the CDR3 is TGCGCCAGCAGCCAAGGGTTGGCAGGGGGCTGGGTTGGGAACACCGGGGAGCTGTTTTTT.

In DNA form, the CDR3 reads TGTGCCAGCAGTTTCGCCGAAATCTCTGGAAACACCATATATTTT. Translation: CASSFAEISGNTIYF. This sequence joins TRBV12-3 or TRBV12-4 and TRBJ1-3; D gene uncertain. The CDR3 totals 15 residues. Trimming took off 3 bases at V and 0 bases at J, with 9 bases between the two ends.

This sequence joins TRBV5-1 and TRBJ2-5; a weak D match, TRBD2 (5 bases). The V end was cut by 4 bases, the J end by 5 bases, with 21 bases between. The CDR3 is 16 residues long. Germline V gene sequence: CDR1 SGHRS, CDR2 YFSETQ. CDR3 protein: CASSPAQRERWETQYF. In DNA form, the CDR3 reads TGCGCCAGCAGCCCTGCGCAAAGGGAGAGGTGGGAGACCCAGTACTTC.

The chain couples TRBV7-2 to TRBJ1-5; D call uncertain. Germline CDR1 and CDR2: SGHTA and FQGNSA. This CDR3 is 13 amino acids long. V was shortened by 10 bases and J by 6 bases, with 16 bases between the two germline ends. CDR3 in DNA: TGTGCCACCACGCTCGGCGCGGGTCAGCCCCAGCATTTT. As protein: CATTLGAGQPQHF.

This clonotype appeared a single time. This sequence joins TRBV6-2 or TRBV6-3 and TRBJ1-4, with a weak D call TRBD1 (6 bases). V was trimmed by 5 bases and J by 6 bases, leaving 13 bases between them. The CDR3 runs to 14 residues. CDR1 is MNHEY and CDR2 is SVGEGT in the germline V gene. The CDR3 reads CASSRSGADEKLFF. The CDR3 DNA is TGTGCCAGCAGTCGTTCGGGGGCCGATGAAAAACTGTTTTTT.

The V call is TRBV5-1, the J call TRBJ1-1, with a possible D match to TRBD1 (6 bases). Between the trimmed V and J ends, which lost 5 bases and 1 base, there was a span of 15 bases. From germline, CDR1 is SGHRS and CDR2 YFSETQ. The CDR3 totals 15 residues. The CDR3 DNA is TGCGCCAGCAGAGCAGGGGATACAGGGAACACTGAAGCTTTCTTT. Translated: CASRAGDTGNTEAFF.

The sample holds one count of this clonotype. The DNA of the CDR3 is TGCAGTGCCATGGGGGAGGGACAAGACAATCAGCCCCAGCATTTT. Its protein is CSAMGEGQDNQPQHF. The chain recombines TRBV20-1 with TRBJ1-5, with a tentative D call TRBD1 (6 bases). The CDR3 spans 15 residues. V was clipped by 6 bases and J by 3 bases, with 18 bases between them. CDR1 is DFQATT and CDR2 is SNEGSKA in the germline V gene (reference sequence).

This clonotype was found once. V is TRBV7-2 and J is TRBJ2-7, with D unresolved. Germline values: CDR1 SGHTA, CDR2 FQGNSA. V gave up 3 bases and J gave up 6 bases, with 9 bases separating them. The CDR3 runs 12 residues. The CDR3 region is CASSFVVGEQYF. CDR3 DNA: TGTGCCAGCAGCTTCGTTGTTGGCGAGCAGTACTTC.

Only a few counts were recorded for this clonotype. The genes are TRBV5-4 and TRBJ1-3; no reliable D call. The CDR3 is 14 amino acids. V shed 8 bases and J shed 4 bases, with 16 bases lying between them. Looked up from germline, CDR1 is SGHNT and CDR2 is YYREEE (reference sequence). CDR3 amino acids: CASSTPTPGNTIYF. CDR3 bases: TGTGCCAGTTCGACCCCAACTCCCGGAAACACCATATATTTT.

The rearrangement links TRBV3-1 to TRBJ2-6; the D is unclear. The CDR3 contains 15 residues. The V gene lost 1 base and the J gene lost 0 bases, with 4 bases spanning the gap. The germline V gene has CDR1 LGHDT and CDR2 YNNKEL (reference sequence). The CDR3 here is CASSQVSSGANVLTF. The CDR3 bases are TGTGCCAGCAGCCAAGTGAGCTCTGGGGCCAACGTCCTGACTTTC.

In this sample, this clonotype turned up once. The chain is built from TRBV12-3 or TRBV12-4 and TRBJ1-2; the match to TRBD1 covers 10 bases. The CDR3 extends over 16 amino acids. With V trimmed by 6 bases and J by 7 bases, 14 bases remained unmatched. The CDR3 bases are TGTGCCAGCAGCAATAGGGGACAGGGGTCTTTATCTGGCTACACCTTC. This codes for CASSNRGQGSLSGYTF.

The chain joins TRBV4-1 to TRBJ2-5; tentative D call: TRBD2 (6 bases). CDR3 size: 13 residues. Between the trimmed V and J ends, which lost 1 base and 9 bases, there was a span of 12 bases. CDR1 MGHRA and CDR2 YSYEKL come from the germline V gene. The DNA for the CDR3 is TGCGCCAGCAGCCAAGTAGTGTGGGAGGCCCAGTACTTC. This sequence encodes CASSQVVWEAQYF.

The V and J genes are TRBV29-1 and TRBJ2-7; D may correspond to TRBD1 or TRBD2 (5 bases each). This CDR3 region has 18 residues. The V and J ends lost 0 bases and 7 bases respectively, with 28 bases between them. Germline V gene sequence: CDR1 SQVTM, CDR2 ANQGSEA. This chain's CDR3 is CSVEDAPTGTRTRREQYF. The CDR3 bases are TGCAGCGTTGAAGATGCCCCGACCGGGACGCGCACGCGGCGGGAGCAGTACTTC.

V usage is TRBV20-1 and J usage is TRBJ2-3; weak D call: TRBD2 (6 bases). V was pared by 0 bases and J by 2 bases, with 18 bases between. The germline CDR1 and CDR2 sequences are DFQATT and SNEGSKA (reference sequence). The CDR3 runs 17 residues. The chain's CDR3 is CSARDLTGASPTDTQYF. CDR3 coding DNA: TGCAGTGCTAGAGATCTGACGGGAGCTTCCCCCACAGATACGCAGTATTTT.

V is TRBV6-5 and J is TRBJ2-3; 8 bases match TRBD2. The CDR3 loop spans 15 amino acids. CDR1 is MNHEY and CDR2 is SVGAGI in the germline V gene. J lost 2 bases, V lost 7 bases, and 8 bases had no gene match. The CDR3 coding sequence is TGTGCCAGCATCCCCGGGGGGGCCCACACAGATACGCAGTATTTT. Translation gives CASIPGGAHTDTQYF.

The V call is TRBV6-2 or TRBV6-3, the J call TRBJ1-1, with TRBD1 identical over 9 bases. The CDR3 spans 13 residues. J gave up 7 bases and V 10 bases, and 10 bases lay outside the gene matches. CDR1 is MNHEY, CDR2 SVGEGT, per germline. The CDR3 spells CATGQGSLGEAFF. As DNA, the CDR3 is TGTGCCACCGGACAGGGGTCTCTTGGTGAAGCTTTCTTT.

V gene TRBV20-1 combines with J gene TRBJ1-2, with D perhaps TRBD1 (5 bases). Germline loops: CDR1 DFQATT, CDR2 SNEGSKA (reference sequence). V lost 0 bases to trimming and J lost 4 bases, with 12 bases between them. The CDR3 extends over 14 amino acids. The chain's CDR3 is CSARDPQGSYGYTF. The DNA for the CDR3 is TGCAGTGCTAGAGATCCCCAGGGAAGCTATGGCTACACCTTC.

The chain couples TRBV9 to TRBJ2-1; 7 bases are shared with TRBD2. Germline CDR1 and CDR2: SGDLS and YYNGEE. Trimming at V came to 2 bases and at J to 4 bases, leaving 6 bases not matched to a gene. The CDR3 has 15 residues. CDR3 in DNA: TGTGCCAGCAGCGTGGGGCACGGGGGGTACAATGAGCAGTTCTTC. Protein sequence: CASSVGHGGYNEQFF. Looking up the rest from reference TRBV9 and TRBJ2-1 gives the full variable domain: DSGVTQTPKHLITATGQRVTLRCSPRSGDLSVYWYQQSLDQGLQFLIQYYNGEERAKGNILERFSAQQFPDLHSELNLSSLELGDSALYFCASSVGHGGYNEQFFGPGTRLTVL.

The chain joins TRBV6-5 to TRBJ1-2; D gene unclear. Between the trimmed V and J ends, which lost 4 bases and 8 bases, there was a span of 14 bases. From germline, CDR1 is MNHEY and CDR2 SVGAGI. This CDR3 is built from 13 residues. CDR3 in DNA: TGTGCCAGCAGTTTGTTTGGATTCGTGGGCTACACCTTC. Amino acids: CASSLFGFVGYTF.

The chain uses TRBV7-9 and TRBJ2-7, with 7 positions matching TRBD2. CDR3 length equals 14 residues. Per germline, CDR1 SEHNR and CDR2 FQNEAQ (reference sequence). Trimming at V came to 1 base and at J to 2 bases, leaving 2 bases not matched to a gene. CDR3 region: CASSLVREAYEQYF. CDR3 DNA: TGTGCCAGCAGCTTAGTCCGGGAGGCCTACGAGCAGTACTTC. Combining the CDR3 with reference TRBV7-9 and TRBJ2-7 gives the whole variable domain DTGVSQNPRHKITKRGQNVTFRCDPISEHNRLYWYRQTLGQGPEFLTYFQNEAQLEKSRLLSDRFSAERPKGSFSTLEIQRTEQGDSAMYLCASSLVREAYEQYFGPGTRLTVT.

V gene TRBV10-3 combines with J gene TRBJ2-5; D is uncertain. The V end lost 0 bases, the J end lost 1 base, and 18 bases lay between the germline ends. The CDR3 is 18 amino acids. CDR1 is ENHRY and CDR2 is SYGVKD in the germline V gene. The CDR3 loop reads CAISESTPSRSFQETQYF. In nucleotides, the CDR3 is TGTGCCATCAGTGAGTCGACCCCCAGCCGGAGTTTCCAAGAGACCCAGTACTTC.

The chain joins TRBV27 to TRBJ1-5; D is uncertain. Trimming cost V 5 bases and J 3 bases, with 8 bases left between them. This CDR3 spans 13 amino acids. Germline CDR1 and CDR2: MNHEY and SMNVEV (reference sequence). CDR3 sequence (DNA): TGTGCCAGCAGTCGACTCTTCAATCAGCCCCAGCATTTT. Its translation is CASSRLFNQPQHF.

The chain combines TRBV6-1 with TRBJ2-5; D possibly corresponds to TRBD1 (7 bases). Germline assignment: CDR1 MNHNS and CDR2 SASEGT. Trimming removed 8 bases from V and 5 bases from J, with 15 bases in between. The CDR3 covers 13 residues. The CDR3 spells CASLRDSGETQYF. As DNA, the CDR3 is TGTGCCAGCCTAAGGGACAGCGGGGAGACCCAGTACTTC.

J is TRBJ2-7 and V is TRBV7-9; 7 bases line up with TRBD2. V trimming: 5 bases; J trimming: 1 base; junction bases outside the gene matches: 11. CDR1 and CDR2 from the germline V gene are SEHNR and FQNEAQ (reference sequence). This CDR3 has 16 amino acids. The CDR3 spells CASSNLGRGSSYEQYF. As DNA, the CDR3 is TGTGCCAGCAGCAATCTTGGTCGCGGGAGTTCCTACGAGCAGTACTTC.